This T cell receptor (beta chain) originates from a study of cytomegalovirus exposure and HLA in healthy donors. Study-level points and caveats: The investigators catalogued 164 TCR beta chains as cytomegalovirus-associated. High specificity and sensitivity for cytomegalovirus status were reported for the classifier. The study had only CMV serostatus as immune exposure information.

Turning to this clone: The antigen remains unidentified.

13 Jbeta primers and 60 Vbeta primers were used for the PCR. Clones were read by immunoSEQ multiplex PCR, and TCRdb kept only the in-frame ones, dropping some. The profile shows over 85,000 clones, about three quarters of them singletons. The study sampled nominally healthy donors, though unrecorded immune exposures were likely. CDR1 and CDR2 from the germline V gene are MNHEY and SMNVEV (reference sequence). The CDR3 loop spans 18 amino acids. V lost 1 base and J lost 3; bases outside the gene matches: 10. The rearrangement joins TRBV27 to TRBJ2-7, with 12 bases matching TRBD2. Sample: PBMCs. The sequence was obtained from a woman aged 55-70 years in good health and CMV-seropositive. Written as DNA, the CDR3 is TGTGCCAGCAGTTTATACGCTAGCGGGAGGGCCATTGGCTACGAGCAGTACTTC. It yields the protein CASSLYASGRAIGYEQYF.